The next 29 T cell receptor beta chains were all read from a single sample in a study of shared clonotypes between healthy human individuals. Sequencing used immunoSEQ multiplex PCR; TCRdb keeps in-frame clones, though not all of them. The repertoire holds fewer than 1.6 million clones, with 98% as singletons. The specimen sequenced was naive CD4+ T cells sorted from blood. Subset denoted: CD45RA+ positively selected. All receptors derive from a man aged 30-40 years in good health.

V and J are TRBV6-4 and TRBJ1-2; 12 bases agree with TRBD1. With V trimmed by 6 bases and J by 3 bases, 11 bases remained unmatched. This CDR3 comprises 17 residues. Germline values: CDR1 MRHNA, CDR2 SNTAGT. The DNA of the CDR3 is TGTGCCAGCAGCGCCACCGGGACAGGGGGCCGACACTATGGCTACACCTTC. Protein product: CASSATGTGGRHYGYTF.

This clone was counted once. The CDR3 reads CASSRTVLTEAFF. Here the CDR3 DNA reads TGTGCCAGCAGTCGCACAGTTTTGACTGAAGCTTTCTTT. The gene calls are TRBV28 and TRBJ1-1, with unresolved D. The CDR3 has 13 residues. V was cut by 5 bases and J by 5 bases, with 12 bases left in between. Germline-derived CDR1 and CDR2 are MDHEN and SYDVKM.

The chain has TRBV7-9 and TRBJ2-2; 11 bases fit TRBD2. From germline, CDR1 is SEHNR and CDR2 FQNEAQ (reference sequence). J gave up 6 bases and V 5 bases, and 5 bases lay outside the gene matches. This CDR3 is 15 amino acids long. The DNA for the CDR3 is TGTGCCAGCAGCGGATTAGCGGGAGGGCCCGGGGAGCTGTTTTTT. Protein product: CASSGLAGGPGELFF.

The chain employs TRBV7-8 and TRBJ2-7; 10 bases line up with TRBD1. CDR3 length equals 17 residues. CDR1 SGHVS and CDR2 FQNEAQ come from the germline V gene. V lost 1 base and J lost 2; bases outside the gene matches: 8. This CDR3 is CASSLGTPGQGPYEQYF. The CDR3 DNA is TGTGCCAGCAGCTTAGGGACTCCGGGACAGGGGCCCTACGAGCAGTACTTC.

The chain employs TRBV4-1 and TRBJ2-2, with 13 bases fitting TRBD2. From germline, CDR1 is MGHRA and CDR2 YSYEKL. The CDR3 is made up of 16 amino acids. The J segment lost 5 bases and the V segment lost 7 bases, leaving 7 bases of the junction unmatched. The CDR3 DNA reads as TGCGCCAGCACCCCAATACTAGCGGGAGGGACCGGGGAGCTGTTTTTT. Its translation is CASTPILAGGTGELFF.

The rearrangement joins TRBV2 to TRBJ1-2; TRBD1 is a possible D gene (5 bases). CDR1 is SNHLY, CDR2 FYNNEI, per germline. V was clipped by 5 bases and J by 8 bases, with 18 bases between them. The CDR3 contains 14 residues. This CDR3 is CASSSQDVLSGYTF. The CDR3 nucleotides read TGTGCCAGCAGTTCACAGGACGTCCTCTCGGGCTACACCTTC. Supplemented by reference TRBV2 and TRBJ1-2, the full variable domain reads EPEVTQTPSHQVTQMGQEVILRCVPISNHLYFYWYRQILGQKVEFLVSFYNNEISEKSEIFDDQFSVERPDGSNFTLKIRSTKLEDSAMYFCASSSQDVLSGYTFGSGTRLTVV.

This rearrangement joins TRBV5-1 to TRBJ2-1; 7 bases are shared with TRBD2. This CDR3 region has 18 residues. Trimming cost V 0 bases and J 5 bases; bases outside gene matches: 14. The germline V gene encodes CDR1 SGHRS and CDR2 YFSETQ. The CDR3 loop reads CASSLVLAAIQTNNEQFF. The CDR3 DNA sequence: TGCGCCAGCAGCTTGGTTCTAGCGGCGATCCAAACAAACAATGAGCAGTTCTTC.

The chain is built from TRBV5-1 and TRBJ2-7, with D uncertain. CDR1 is SGHRS and CDR2 is YFSETQ in the germline V gene. The length of the CDR3 is 13 residues. Trimming cost V 4 bases and J 6 bases, with 14 bases left between them. The CDR3 coding sequence is TGCGCCAGCAGCCCTGGACCGGCCGGCGAGCAGTACTTC. Translating gives CASSPGPAGEQYF.

This clone was seen a single time. The V and J genes are TRBV5-6 and TRBJ2-3, with D tentatively TRBD2 (6 bases). V was shortened by 2 bases and J by 0 bases, with 10 bases between the two germline ends. The CDR3 is 15 amino acids. Germline loops: CDR1 SGHDT, CDR2 YYEEEE. The CDR3 coding sequence is TGTGCCAGCAGCTTTGGACTATCTAGCACAGATACGCAGTATTTT. It is translated as CASSFGLSSTDTQYF.

The chain recombines TRBV25-1 with TRBJ2-7, with 10 bases identical to TRBD1. The germline V gene has CDR1 MGHDK and CDR2 SYGVNS. Unmatched junction bases numbered 14, after V lost 6 bases and J lost 6 bases. The CDR3 spans 16 residues. CDR3 in amino acids: CASRPKGDRGESEQYF. In DNA form, the CDR3 reads TGTGCCAGCAGACCAAAAGGGGACAGGGGCGAGTCCGAGCAGTACTTC.

This clone appeared a single time. Here the CDR3 reads CAGANKGADEQFF. The CDR3 coding sequence is TGTGCCGGAGCCAATAAAGGGGCTGATGAGCAGTTCTTC. The rearrangement joins TRBV5-4 to TRBJ2-1; tentative D call: TRBD1 (5 bases). The germline V and J ends were trimmed by 10 bases and 8 bases, with 19 bases remaining between them. The CDR3 spans 13 residues. Germline loops: CDR1 SGHNT, CDR2 YYREEE (reference sequence). Looking up the rest from reference TRBV5-4 and TRBJ2-1 gives the full variable domain: ETGVTQSPTHLIKTRGQQVTLRCSSQSGHNTVSWYQQALGQGPQFIFQYYREEENGRGNFPPRFSGLQFPNYSSELNVNALELDDSALYLCAGANKGADEQFFGPGTRLTVL.

CDR3 coding DNA: TGCGCCAGCAGTGACCTTACCCTGGGTAGCGGGAGCTACGAGCAGTACTTC. Amino acid sequence: CASSDLTLGSGSYEQYF. The rearrangement uses TRBV10-1 and TRBJ2-7; 9 nucleotides match TRBD2. The CDR3 consists of 17 residues. V dropped 3 bases and J dropped 3; count of bases not matched to a gene: 12. CDR1 is WNHNN, CDR2 SYGVQD, per germline (reference sequence).

CDR3 sequence (DNA): TGCAGCGTTGAACTCGCGGGAGGGGGTGGTGAGCAGTTCTTC. Translated: CSVELAGGGGEQFF. The rearrangement links TRBV29-1 to TRBJ2-1; 9 nucleotides agree with TRBD2. Looked up from germline, CDR1 is SQVTM and CDR2 is ANQGSEA. V lost 2 bases and J lost 9; bases outside the gene matches: 8. This CDR3 comprises 14 residues.

The J gene is TRBJ2-7, the V gene TRBV21-1; TRBD1, the table's D call, lacks a check against the DNA. TRBV21-1 is shown as a pseudogene. This CDR3 has 13 amino acids. The DNA for the CDR3 is TGTGCCAGCAGCAAAGGCGACAGATACGAGCAGTACTTC. It codes for CASSKGDRYEQYF.

The rearrangement uses TRBV6-6 and TRBJ1-1; 7 bases align to TRBD1. The CDR3 is 13 amino acids. V trimming: 6 bases; J trimming: 0 bases; junction bases outside the gene matches: 1. Germline CDR1 MNHNY, CDR2 SVGAGI (reference sequence). The CDR3 nucleotides are TGTGCCAGCAGGGGACAGCTGAACACTGAAGCTTTCTTT. This translates into CASRGQLNTEAFF.

The chain carries TRBV19 and TRBJ2-1, with unresolved D. The CDR3 has 14 amino acids. With 6 bases removed from V and 0 bases from J, the gap between germline ends came to 9 bases. Germline CDR1 and CDR2: LNHDA and SQIVND (reference sequence). The CDR3 here is CASSRLNSYNEQFF. The CDR3 region has the DNA TGTGCCAGTAGCCGACTGAACTCCTACAATGAGCAGTTCTTC.

The chain has TRBV7-2 and TRBJ1-1, with 7 bases aligning to TRBD1. The V and J ends lost 5 bases and 1 base, in that order; junction bases with no gene match: 7. CDR3 length equals 15 residues. Germline assignment: CDR1 SGHTA and CDR2 FQGNSA. CDR3 in amino acids: CASSPGQVGNTEAFF. The CDR3 DNA reads as TGTGCCAGCAGCCCTGGACAGGTGGGGAACACTGAAGCTTTCTTT.

The chain uses TRBV29-1 and TRBJ2-3; D call uncertain. CDR1 is SQVTM, CDR2 ANQGSEA, per germline. The CDR3 is 13 residues long. The V end lost 5 bases, the J end lost 8 bases, and 17 bases lay between the germline ends. The CDR3 region has the DNA TGCAGCGTTTCTAGGAGCCCTCGGACTACGCAGTATTTT. This translates into CSVSRSPRTTQYF.

The genes are TRBV14 and TRBJ1-4; 7 nucleotides line up with TRBD1. This CDR3 contains 16 residues. Germline V gene sequence: CDR1 SGHDN, CDR2 FVKESK. The V gene end was trimmed by 4 bases and the J gene end by 0 bases; junction bases not matched to a gene: 5. The CDR3 here is CASSRQGFATNEKLFF. The CDR3 DNA reads TGTGCCAGCAGCCGACAGGGTTTCGCAACTAATGAAAAACTGTTTTTT.

V is TRBV6-5 and J is TRBJ1-1; D not certain. CDR3 length: 13 amino acids. Between the trimmed V and J ends, which lost 0 bases and 7 bases, there was a span of 9 bases. CDR1 MNHEY and CDR2 SVGAGI come from the germline V gene. In DNA form, the CDR3 reads TGTGCCAGCAGTTACTCGACACGGGTTGAAGCTTTCTTT. It translates to CASSYSTRVEAFF.

This clone was seen once. The chain couples TRBV15 to TRBJ2-7; TRBD2 agrees at 13 bases. The ends lost 7 bases at V and 6 bases at J; junction bases unmatched: 12. Germline CDR1 reads LNHNV; CDR2 reads YYDKDF (reference sequence). The CDR3 is made up of 16 amino acids. The DNA for the CDR3 is TGTGCCACCAAAAGGCTAGGACTAGCGGGAGTCTCCGAGCAGTACTTC. Residues: CATKRLGLAGVSEQYF.

The V and J genes are TRBV18 and TRBJ2-3; D is unclear. The V gene lost 2 bases and the J gene lost 5 bases, with 14 bases spanning the gap. Looked up from germline, CDR1 is KGHSH and CDR2 is LQKENI. This CDR3 spans 15 amino acids. CDR3 bases: TGTGCCAGCTCACCATTAACGCTCGATATAGATACGCAGTATTTT. Protein product: CASSPLTLDIDTQYF. The complete variable domain, with remaining parts taken from reference TRBV18 and TRBJ2-3, reads NAGVMQNPRHLVRRRGQEARLRCSPMKGHSHVYWYRQLPEEGLKFMVYLQKENIIDESGMPKERFSAEFPKEGPSILRIQQVVRGDSAAYFCASSPLTLDIDTQYFGPGTRLTVL.

This chain links TRBV7-2 with TRBJ2-1; 10 positions match TRBD2. Germline CDR1 reads SGHTA; CDR2 reads FQGNSA. With 3 bases clipped from V and 3 bases from J, the junction kept 11 bases outside the gene matches. This CDR3 spans 18 amino acids. The CDR3 DNA sequence: TGTGCCAGCAGCTTCTCGATCGCGGGACTAGCGCGCTACAATGAGCAGTTCTTC. Translating it yields CASSFSIAGLARYNEQFF.

This clone has just one count. The gene calls are TRBV7-2 and TRBJ2-7; 8 bases agree with TRBD1. The ends lost 5 bases at V and 2 bases at J; junction bases unmatched: 5. Germline CDR1 is SGHTA and CDR2 is FQGNSA. This CDR3 is 14 amino acids long. The CDR3 protein is CASSVTGAAYEQYF. The CDR3 nucleotides are TGTGCCAGCAGCGTGACAGGGGCGGCCTACGAGCAGTACTTC.

The V call is TRBV5-6, the J call TRBJ2-6, with D tentatively TRBD1 or TRBD2 (6 bases each). The CDR3 spans 15 residues. Looked up from germline, CDR1 is SGHDT and CDR2 is YYEEEE. Deletions cut 2 bases from V and 4 bases from J, with 10 bases between. DNA of the CDR3: TGTGCCAGCAGCTTCGTCGGGGGCGGGGCCAACGTCCTGACTTTC. Translating gives CASSFVGGGANVLTF.

The chain has TRBV30 and TRBJ2-7, with 7 bases that match TRBD1. This CDR3 spans 14 amino acids. Germline loops: CDR1 GTSNPN, CDR2 SVGIG (reference sequence). The V gene end was trimmed by 1 base and the J gene end by 4 bases; junction bases not matched to a gene: 7. This CDR3 reads CAWSATAQGYEQYF. The CDR3 bases are TGTGCCTGGAGTGCAACCGCACAGGGGTACGAGCAGTACTTC.

This chain connects TRBV18 to TRBJ1-4, with TRBD1 as a possible D gene (5 bases). Trimming removed 4 bases from V and 10 bases from J, with 13 bases in between. Germline CDR1 is KGHSH and CDR2 is LQKENI. This CDR3 has 13 amino acids. The CDR3 here is CASSLGTGGKLFF. CDR3 DNA: TGTGCCAGCTCACTGGGAACAGGCGGAAAACTGTTTTTT.

The V and J genes are TRBV10-3 and TRBJ1-5; D is possibly TRBD1 (5 bases). The CDR3 contains 13 residues. Trimming took 4 bases from V and 3 from J, leaving 7 bases between them. Germline CDR1 and CDR2: ENHRY and SYGVKD. In DNA form, the CDR3 reads TGTGCCATCAGTGGACAGTACAATCAGCCCCAGCATTTT. It encodes CAISGQYNQPQHF.

On this clone: This same CDR3 is encoded by further DNA sequences in the sample. The gene calls are TRBV5-1 and TRBJ2-7; TRBD1 aligns across 8 bases. Germline CDR1 is SGHRS and CDR2 is YFSETQ. There are 15 residues in the CDR3. V was clipped by 0 bases and J by 2 bases; unmatched bases: 4. The CDR3 bases are TGCGCCAGCAGCTTGGGCGGGACAGGCACCTACGAGCAGTACTTC. Protein sequence: CASSLGGTGTYEQYF.